This entry describes one TCR beta chain. This sample stems from a study of T cell changes during pregnancy in multiple sclerosis. Using immunoSEQ multiplex PCR, the repertoire was profiled, and TCRdb retains in-frame clones only, with some absent. The sample has 40,000 or so clones; approximately 90% are singletons. V gave up 2 bases and J gave up 7 bases; unmatched junction bases: 5. Germline lookup yields CDR1 MNHNY and CDR2 SVGAGI (reference sequence). CDR3 length: 14 amino acids. This material consisted of CD4+ T cells from peripheral blood mononuclear cells, taken in the first trimester of pregnancy. V gene TRBV6-6 combines with J gene TRBJ2-1; the match to TRBD1 covers 7 bases. This sequence originates from a female donor in good health, enrolled as a control in a pregnancy study. CDR3 DNA: TGTGCCAGCAGTTACGAGGGGGCAAGTAATGAGCAGTTCTTC. This translates into CASSYEGASNEQFF.